A selection of T cell receptor beta chains follows, all from one sample in a study of blood T cell repertoires in COVID-19. Produced via immunoSEQ multiplex PCR; TCRdb's table is partial and in-frame only. The repertoire has approximately 260,000 clones, about 85% of them found once; the top ten carry 6.6%. Sequencing input: PBMCs or T cells enriched from blood (not recorded which). All receptors come from a woman aged 50 to 65 who had been exposed to COVID-19. CDR3s include the opening cysteine and the closing phenylalanine or tryptophan. D genes are given only for firm matches. The listing skips clone size in some rows; elsewhere it reads once, few, many or a size class.

d_call clone_size j_call v_call cdr3_aa cdr3_nt
NA once TRBJ1-3 TRBV2 CASRSGYSGNTIYF TGTGCCAGCAGGTCAGGGTACTCTGGAAACACCATATATTTT
TRBD2 NA TRBJ2-1 TRBV11-2 CASSLPSSGGSDDEQFF TGTGCCAGCAGCTTACCCTCTAGCGGGGGCTCAGACGATGAGCAGTTCTTC
NA NA TRBJ1-1 TRBV19 CASSIDLILNTEAFF TGTGCCAGTAGTATAGATCTAATCCTGAACACTGAAGCTTTCTTT
TRBD1 NA TRBJ2-7 TRBV10-2 CASTLGQGNTYEQYF TGCGCCAGCACTCTAGGACAGGGTAACACCTACGAGCAGTACTTC
TRBD2 NA TRBJ2-1 TRBV5-1 CASSGTSGDSYNEQFF TGCGCCAGCAGCGGGACTAGCGGGGACTCCTACAATGAGCAGTTCTTC
NA NA TRBJ2-7 TRBV3-1/TRBV3-2 CASSQNRQSYEQYF TGTGCCAGCAGCCAAAACAGGCAATCCTACGAGCAGTACTTC
TRBD1 NA TRBJ2-7 TRBV3-1/TRBV3-2 CASSRQGGDEQYF TGTGCCAGCAGCCGGCAAGGGGGCGACGAGCAGTACTTC
NA NA TRBJ1-1 TRBV5-1 CASSGGTAENTEAFF TGCGCCAGCAGCGGGGGGACGGCAGAGAACACTGAAGCTTTCTTT
TRBD1 once TRBJ1-1 TRBV14 CASSLILFGTASSMNTEAFF TGTGCCAGCTCTCTAATTCTCTTCGGGACAGCTTCTTCCATGAACACTGAAGCTTTCTTT
NA NA TRBJ1-1 TRBV29-1 CTVRREREAFF TGCACCGTACGTCGGGAGCGTGAAGCTTTCTTT
NA NA TRBJ1-1 TRBV19 CASSNYRDSEAFF TGTGCCAGTAGTAACTACAGGGATTCTGAAGCTTTCTTT
NA NA TRBJ1-2 TRBV2 CASSAGIHTF TGTGCCAGCAGTGCCGGGATCCACACCTTC
NA NA TRBJ1-1 TRBV5-1 CASSLGGAGSNTEAFF TGCGCCAGCAGCTTGGGTGGGGCCGGGAGTAACACTGAAGCTTTCTTT
TRBD1 NA TRBJ1-5 TRBV11-2 CASSLGTGGPQPQHF TGTGCCAGCAGCTTAGGGACAGGGGGCCCTCAGCCCCAGCATTTT
NA NA TRBJ2-1 TRBV28 CASRPTGHSWEQFF TGTGCCAGCAGACCTACGGGTCATTCTTGGGAGCAGTTCTTC
TRBD1 NA TRBJ2-7 TRBV2 CASSWDRAGEQYF TGTGCCAGCAGTTGGGACAGGGCCGGCGAGCAGTACTTC
TRBD1 NA TRBJ2-7 TRBV5-1 CASAQGAGEQYF TGCGCCAGTGCACAGGGGGCGGGTGAGCAGTACTTC
NA NA TRBJ1-1 TRBV28 CASSYRGEAFF TGTGCCAGCAGTTATAGGGGTGAAGCTTTCTTT
TRBD1 once TRBJ1-4 TRBV5-1 CASSLRQGREKLFF TGCGCCAGCAGCTTGCGACAGGGCCGTGAAAAACTGTTTTTT
NA NA TRBJ2-1 TRBV7-8 CASSLVQLARDEQFF TGTGCCAGCAGCTTAGTACAACTAGCAAGAGATGAGCAGTTCTTC
NA NA TRBJ2-6 TRBV7-3 CASSTDSSGANVLTF TGTGCCAGCAGCACGGACAGCTCTGGGGCCAACGTCCTGACTTTC
NA once TRBJ1-1 TRBV5-1 CASSLGRGGEAFF TGCGCCAGCAGCTTGGGAAGGGGCGGTGAAGCTTTCTTT
NA once TRBJ1-1 TRBV19 CASSPQYPTGFEAFF TGTGCCAGTAGTCCACAATACCCAACAGGGTTTGAGGCTTTCTTT
TRBD1 NA TRBJ1-1 TRBV29-1 CSASDRAKTEAFF TGCAGCGCCTCGGACAGGGCAAAAACTGAAGCTTTCTTT
TRBD1 once TRBJ2-3 TRBV19 CASSLTGGEDTQYF TGTGCCAGTAGCCTGACAGGGGGCGAGGATACGCAGTATTTT
NA NA TRBJ2-1 TRBV4-2 CASSQEGRGLQFF TGTGCCAGCAGCCAAGAGGGGAGGGGGTTGCAGTTCTTC
TRBD1 NA TRBJ2-4 TRBV29-1 CSAGQGNIQYF TGCAGCGCCGGACAGGGGAACATTCAGTACTTC
TRBD1 once TRBJ1-2 TRBV18 CASSPLGDRGDGGYTF TGTGCCAGCTCACCACTGGGGGACAGGGGGGACGGCGGCTACACCTTC
NA NA TRBJ2-3 TRBV7-2 CASSLGPAGDTQYF TGTGCCAGCAGCTTAGGCCCCGCAGGAGATACGCAGTATTTT
NA NA TRBJ1-2 TRBV23-1 CASSQSRQVLGYTF TGCGCCAGCAGTCAATCCCGACAGGTCCTTGGCTACACCTTC
NA NA TRBJ2-7 TRBV7-8 CASSLVRTFPYEQYF TGTGCCAGCAGCTTAGTAAGGACATTTCCCTACGAGCAGTACTTC
TRBD2 NA TRBJ2-1 TRBV6-4 CASSPTGTSGYNEQFF TGTGCCAGCAGCCCGACCGGGACTAGCGGTTACAATGAGCAGTTCTTC
TRBD2 NA TRBJ2-1 TRBV10-1 CASSVKRGGSNEQFF TGCGCCAGCAGTGTCAAGCGGGGGGGAAGCAATGAGCAGTTCTTC
NA NA TRBJ2-2 TRBV10-1 CASSLARSTGELFF TGCGCCAGCAGTTTGGCCCGGAGCACCGGGGAGCTGTTTTTT
TRBD1 NA TRBJ1-4 TRBV6-5 CASSSFAGGTLEKLFF TGTGCCAGCAGTTCCTTTGCAGGGGGAACGCTAGAAAAACTGTTTTTT
TRBD1 NA TRBJ2-5 TRBV19 CASSDTQGAGETQYF TGTGCCAGTAGCGATACCCAGGGGGCCGGTGAGACCCAGTACTTC
TRBD1 NA TRBJ1-6 TRBV27 CASKPGQVNSPLHF TGTGCCAGCAAACCGGGACAGGTGAATTCACCCCTCCACTTT
TRBD1 NA TRBJ2-5 TRBV7-2 CASSSRDRVQETQYF TGTGCCAGCAGCTCCCGGGACAGGGTCCAAGAGACCCAGTACTTC
NA once TRBJ2-5 TRBV12-3/TRBV12-4 CASSSVQETQYF TGTGCCAGCAGTTCGGTCCAAGAGACCCAGTACTTC
NA NA TRBJ1-3 TRBV7-9 CASTPGVSGNTIYF TGTGCCAGCACCCCCGGGGTCTCTGGAAACACCATATATTTT
NA NA TRBJ2-7 TRBV27 CASSLMGTSNEQYF TGTGCCAGCAGCTTAATGGGCACGTCGAACGAGCAGTACTTC
TRBD2 NA TRBJ2-3 TRBV7-9 CASSLTSGGADTQYF TGTGCCAGCAGCTTGACTAGCGGGGGGGCAGATACGCAGTATTTT
TRBD2 NA TRBJ2-1 TRBV7-2 CASSIRLAGGEQFF TGTGCCAGCAGCATCCGACTAGCGGGGGGGGAGCAGTTCTTC
NA NA TRBJ1-5 TRBV6-2/TRBV6-3 CASSSELVQPQHF TGTGCCAGCAGTTCGGAGCTGGTTCAGCCCCAGCATTTT
NA NA TRBJ2-5 TRBV7-2 CASSSRRETQYF TGTGCCAGCAGCTCGCGGAGGGAGACCCAGTACTTC
NA once TRBJ2-2 TRBV7-2 CASSYRIGGGELFF TGTGCCAGCAGCTACAGGATTGGCGGCGGGGAGCTGTTTTTT
TRBD1 NA TRBJ2-2 TRBV6-2/TRBV6-3 CASSYNRGHVGTGELFF TGTGCCAGCAGTTACAACAGGGGGCACGTGGGCACCGGGGAGCTGTTTTTT
NA few TRBJ1-2 TRBV3-1/TRBV3-2 CASSQDLKGYTF TGTGCCAGCAGCCAAGATCTTAAGGGGTACACCTTC
NA NA TRBJ2-2 TRBV11-3 CASRAVTGELFF TGTGCCAGCAGAGCGGTTACCGGGGAGCTGTTTTTT
TRBD1 NA TRBJ2-6 TRBV28 CASVAGGSGANVLTF TGTGCCAGCGTCGCAGGGGGCTCTGGGGCCAACGTCCTGACTTTC
NA NA TRBJ1-3 TRBV30 CAWIPGRGSSGNTIYF TGTGCCTGGATACCGGGGAGGGGGTCCTCTGGAAACACCATATATTTT
TRBD1 NA TRBJ1-1 TRBV30 CAWSEGARGAFF TGTGCCTGGAGTGAGGGGGCTCGGGGAGCTTTCTTT
TRBD1 NA TRBJ2-1 TRBV7-9 CASSASRGQGSYNEQFF TGTGCCAGCAGCGCTAGCCGGGGACAGGGTTCCTACAATGAGCAGTTCTTC